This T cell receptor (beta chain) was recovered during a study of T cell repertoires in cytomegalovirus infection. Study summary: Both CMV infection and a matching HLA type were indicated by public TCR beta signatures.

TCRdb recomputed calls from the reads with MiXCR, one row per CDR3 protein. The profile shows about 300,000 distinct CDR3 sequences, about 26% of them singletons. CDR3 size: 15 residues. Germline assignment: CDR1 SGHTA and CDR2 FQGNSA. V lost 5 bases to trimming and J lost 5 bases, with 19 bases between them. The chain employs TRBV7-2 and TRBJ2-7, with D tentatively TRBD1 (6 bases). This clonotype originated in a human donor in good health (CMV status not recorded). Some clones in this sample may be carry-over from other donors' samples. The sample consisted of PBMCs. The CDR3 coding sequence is TGTGCCAGCAGCCCCGTGAACACAGGGTTCAACGAGCAGTACGTC. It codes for CASSPVNTGFNEQYV.